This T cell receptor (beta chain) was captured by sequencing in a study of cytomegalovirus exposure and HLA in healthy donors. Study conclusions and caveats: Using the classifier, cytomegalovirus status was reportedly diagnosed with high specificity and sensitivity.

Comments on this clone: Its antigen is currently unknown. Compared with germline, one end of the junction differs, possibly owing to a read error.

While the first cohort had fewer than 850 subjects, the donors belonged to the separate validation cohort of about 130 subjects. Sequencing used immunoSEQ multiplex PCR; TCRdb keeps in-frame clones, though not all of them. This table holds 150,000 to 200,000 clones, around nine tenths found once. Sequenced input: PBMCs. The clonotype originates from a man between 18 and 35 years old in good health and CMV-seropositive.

The CDR3 sequence is CAISSYGRDSDEQYF. CDR3 nucleotides: TGTGCCATCAGTTCATACGGCCGGGACTCCGACGAGCAGTACTTC. The V call is TRBV10-3, the J call TRBJ2-7; D is perhaps TRBD2 (6 bases). In germline, CDR1 is ENHRY, CDR2 SYGVKD. The CDR3 loop spans 15 amino acids.